Below, one TCR beta chain is given with its context. Its antigen is as yet unknown. Amplification of TCR beta CDR3 regions was performed using RNA transcripts as template. Initially, a first-round RT-PCR of the TCR CDR3 employed the HTBI primer set. TCRdb recomputed calls from the multiplex PCR reads with MiXCR, one row per CDR3 protein. The table records around 440,000 distinct CDR3 sequences, 15% to 19% of them present only once. This specimen comes from a study of T cells in Graves' hyperthyroidism and ophthalmopathy. The overall study: Peripheral blood was obtained at initial diagnosis, preceding any treatment. Study results and limitations: In the analysis, a 13 V-J model separated ophthalmopathy from stable hyperthyroidism.

CDR1 MDHEN and CDR2 SYDVKM come from the germline V gene. The CDR3 contains 14 residues. The germline V and J ends were trimmed by 3 bases and 0 bases, with 7 bases remaining between them. The rearrangement uses TRBV28 and TRBJ2-3; no clear D gene. Sequences were obtained from blood. This TCR was sampled from a woman between 18 and 29 years old with Graves' hyperthyroidism. The CDR3 is CASSFIASTDTQYF. The CDR3 DNA reads TGTGCCAGCAGTTTCATTGCTAGCACAGATACGCAGTATTTT.